This TCR beta chain was captured in a study of PD-L1 blockade in urothelial cancer. In the study overall: In the patient group, about 85% of the roughly 30 were males with bladder-origin urothelial cancer. Typically, measured as a median, blood samples had roughly 140,000 T cells. At 3 weeks after treatment start (second dose) and again at 6 weeks, blood was analyzed.

The time point is: pretreatment peripheral blood. Germline lookup yields CDR1 MNHNS and CDR2 SASEGT. Germline trimming cut 2 bases from V and 5 bases from J; bases unmatched to any gene: 12. This CDR3 has 17 residues. Synthetic TCR analog templates were added to each PCR reaction. Measured with immunoSEQ multiplex PCR; TCRdb has only the in-frame clones, and not every one. Among roughly 55,000 clones listed, about 86% were seen once. J is TRBJ2-1 and V is TRBV6-1, with TRBD1 matching over 7 bases. The receptor comes from a man between 60 and 75 years old with urothelial cancer. Specimen: PBMCs, collected around atezolizumab (anti-PD-L1) treatment. The CDR3 nucleotides read TGTGCCAGCAGTGAACTGGGACAGCTGATGTTAAACAATGAGCAGTTCTTC. It encodes CASSELGQLMLNNEQFF.